This T cell receptor beta chain was retrieved from a study of T-cell reconstitution after alpha-beta-depleted transplantation in children. This CDR3 is built from 15 residues. Deletions cut 2 bases from V and 1 base from J, with 14 bases between. CDR1 is GTSNPN and CDR2 is SVGIG in the germline V gene (reference sequence). Library preparation (for TCRbeta) was performed with unique molecular identifiers. MiXCR was run by TCRdb on the PCR reads, yielding one entry per CDR3 protein. The table has 490,000 or so distinct CDR3 sequences, about an eighth seen once. The sequence came from a human donor who donated a stem cell graft to a child with combined immunodeficiency. Sequenced here: PBMCs from the stem cell graft donor, sampled from the stem cell graft. The rearrangement joins TRBV30 to TRBJ1-1; D remains ambiguous. CDR3 coding DNA: TGTGCCTGGAGTTTTGGACCGACGGCGAACACTGAAGCTTTCTTT. Protein sequence: CAWSFGPTANTEAFF.